One and the same sample provided the 21 T cell receptor beta chains below, sequenced in a study of human T cells and chemical hapten exposure. MiXCR, applied by TCRdb to the RACE reads, yields one record per CDR3 protein. The sample carries roughly 70,000 distinct CDR3 sequences, roughly 9.8% recorded once. The time point: patch test 1, 2 weeks after DPC sensitization. The sample's treatment: therapeutic diphenylcyclopropenone sensitization with weekly scalp DPC. The material was whole blood, obtained in connection with sensitization to the hapten diphenylcyclopropenone (DPC). The receptors shown here come from a woman aged 40 to 50 with alopecia areata. Some clones in this sample may be carry-over from other donors' samples.

This clonotype has more than one count but fewer than ten. J is TRBJ1-2 and V is TRBV6-2 or TRBV6-3; tentatively, D is TRBD1 (6 bases). The CDR3 totals 13 residues. Trimming removed 6 bases at V and 4 bases at J, with 12 bases between. CDR1 and CDR2 (germline): MNHEY, SVGEGT. Written as DNA, the CDR3 is TGTGCCAGCAGCCCGGACAGTACCTATGGCTACACCTTC. Its translation: CASSPDSTYGYTF.

This clonotype showed up many times. The rearrangement joins TRBV6-2 or TRBV6-3 to TRBJ2-2; 13 nucleotides line up with TRBD2. Germline CDR1 reads MNHEY; CDR2 reads SVGEGT. The trim removed 8 bases at V and 4 bases at J, leaving 1 base unmatched. This CDR3 region has 14 residues. DNA for the CDR3: TGTGCCAGCGGACTAGCGGGGGTCACCGGGGAGCTGTTTTTT. Its protein product is CASGLAGVTGELFF.

The rearrangement joins TRBV12-3 or TRBV12-4 to TRBJ1-5, with D possibly being TRBD1 (6 bases). V was shortened by 5 bases and J by 7 bases, with 15 bases between the two germline ends. This CDR3 is 14 amino acids long. The chain's CDR3 is CASSQNRDQQPQHF. The CDR3 DNA reads TGTGCCAGCAGTCAGAACAGGGATCAGCAGCCCCAGCATTTT.

This clonotype was picked up many times. The chain couples TRBV10-3 to TRBJ2-6, with unresolved D. Germline V gives CDR1 ENHRY, CDR2 SYGVKD. V was cut by 4 bases and J by 0 bases, with 4 bases left in between. The CDR3 runs 14 residues. CDR3 nucleotide sequence: TGTGCCATCAGTGGAGACTCTGGGGCCAACGTCCTGACTTTC. Its protein is CAISGDSGANVLTF.

This clonotype occurred a few times. The rearrangement joins TRBV10-2 to TRBJ1-5, with D maybe TRBD1 (6 bases). The V and J ends lost 6 bases and 5 bases respectively, with 17 bases between them. This CDR3 contains 15 residues. From germline, CDR1 is WSHSY and CDR2 SAAADI. The DNA of the CDR3 is TGCGCCAGCAGGGAAGCCTTCAGGGGATATCAGCCCCAGCATTTT. It encodes CASREAFRGYQPQHF.

This clonotype showed up many times. The rearrangement uses TRBV19 and TRBJ2-1, with TRBD1 identical over 11 bases. This CDR3 is built from 16 residues. The V segment lost 7 bases and the J segment 9 bases; nucleotides outside the gene matches: 14. Germline assignment: CDR1 LNHDA and CDR2 SQIVND (reference sequence). The CDR3 sequence: CASNPLPGQGDGEQFF. The CDR3 nucleotides read TGTGCCAGTAACCCCTTACCGGGACAGGGGGATGGTGAGCAGTTCTTC.

This clonotype was observed many times. The chain recombines TRBV5-1 with TRBJ2-1; 7 nucleotides line up with TRBD2. Germline trimming cut 5 bases from V and 4 bases from J; bases unmatched to any gene: 9. Looked up from germline, CDR1 is SGHRS and CDR2 is YFSETQ. CDR3 length: 15 residues. The chain's CDR3 is CASSVELAEYNEQFF. CDR3 nucleotide sequence: TGCGCCAGCAGTGTAGAGCTAGCGGAGTACAATGAGCAGTTCTTC.

The chain couples TRBV2 to TRBJ2-2; the match to TRBD1 covers 7 bases. Germline V lookup: CDR1 SNHLY, CDR2 FYNNEI. The V segment lost 4 bases and the J segment 4 bases; nucleotides outside the gene matches: 6. The CDR3 is 15 amino acids. CDR3: CASSVSGQVTGELFF. The CDR3 bases are TGTGCCAGCAGTGTTTCAGGACAGGTCACCGGGGAGCTGTTTTTT.

Ten or more counts support this clonotype. The chain has TRBV4-3 and TRBJ2-7; a weak D match, TRBD1 (5 bases). There are 15 residues in the CDR3. V was trimmed by 0 bases and J by 1 base, leaving 10 bases between them. Germline V gene lookup returns CDR1 LGHNA and CDR2 YSLEER. The CDR3 DNA reads TGCGCCAGCAGCCAAGACCAGGGTTGGTCCTACGAGCAGTACTTC. Its translation is CASSQDQGWSYEQYF.

As regards this clonotype: A much larger clone differs by one base, so this may be a read error. Because the CDR3's place on the DNA is in doubt, the DNA is left out and the CDR3 is given as listed by TCRdb. The chain employs TRBV27 and TRBJ1-6. Including both end residues, the CDR3 is 13 amino acids long. Germline assignment: CDR1 MNHEY and CDR2 SMNVEV (reference sequence). The CDR3 here is CASSWGRGSPLQF.

The chain has TRBV7-6 and TRBJ2-5; D is possibly TRBD2 (5 bases). This CDR3 contains 12 residues. Trimming removed 4 bases from V and 9 bases from J, with 12 bases in between. Germline values: CDR1 SGHVS, CDR2 FNYEAQ. This chain's CDR3 is CASSYDYLAQYF. In DNA form, the CDR3 reads TGTGCCAGCAGCTACGACTACCTGGCCCAGTACTTC. The complete variable domain, with remaining parts taken from reference TRBV7-6 and TRBJ2-5, reads GAGVSQSPRYKVTKRGQDVALRCDPISGHVSLYWYRQALGQGPEFLTYFNYEAQQDKSGLPNDRFSAERPEGSISTLTIQRTEQRDSAMYRCASSYDYLAQYFGPGTRLLVL.

This clonotype was recorded at least ten times. The V call is TRBV5-1, the J call TRBJ2-4; D unclear. From germline, CDR1 is SGHRS and CDR2 YFSETQ. Trimming stripped 5 bases from V and 5 bases from J, with 8 bases between. CDR3 length: 12 residues. The CDR3 region has the DNA TGCGCCAGCAGAGACGTCCAAAACATTCAGTACTTC. It yields the protein CASRDVQNIQYF. The full variable domain, in which reference TRBV5-1 and TRBJ2-4 provide the parts outside the CDR3, is KAGVTQTPRYLIKTRGQQVTLSCSPISGHRSVSWYQQTPGQGLQFLFEYFSETQRNKGNFPGRFSGRQFSNSRSEMNVSTLELGDSALYLCASRDVQNIQYFGAGTRLSVL.

V and J are TRBV28 and TRBJ1-2; D is ambiguous. The CDR3 has 12 amino acids. Germline lookup yields CDR1 MDHEN and CDR2 SYDVKM. V was pared by 6 bases and J by 4 bases, with 9 bases between. The CDR3, as DNA: TGTGCCAGCAGCTACGGAGGCTATGGCTACACCTTC. Protein product: CASSYGGYGYTF.

This clonotype was counted many times. The chain is built from TRBV6-9 and TRBJ2-7; 7 bases are shared with TRBD1. Germline trimming cut 8 bases from V and 0 bases from J; bases unmatched to any gene: 4. This CDR3 has 13 residues. CDR1 MNHGY and CDR2 SVAAGI come from the germline V gene. The CDR3 loop reads CASPGTASYEQYF. The DNA for the CDR3 is TGTGCCAGCCCCGGGACAGCCTCCTACGAGCAGTACTTC.

There are many counts of this clonotype. The chain joins TRBV7-8 to TRBJ1-1; TRBD1 might be the D (5 bases). Germline V gene lookup returns CDR1 SGHVS and CDR2 FQNEAQ. Trimming shortened V by 4 bases and J by 1 base, and 22 bases separated the two germline ends. This CDR3 contains 18 residues. The CDR3 sequence: CASSSHLLGGSSNTEAFF. The CDR3 DNA reads TGTGCCAGCAGCTCCCACCTACTGGGGGGGTCCTCGAACACTGAAGCTTTCTTT.

V and J are TRBV7-2 and TRBJ2-3; 7 positions agree with TRBD1. Trimming took 3 bases from V and 9 from J; bases not matched to a gene: 6. Germline V gene data show CDR1 as SGHTA and CDR2 as FQGNSA. The CDR3 is 13 residues long. CDR3 nucleotides: TGTGCCAGCAGCTTTGGACAGGAGGACACGCAGTATTTT. It specifies CASSFGQEDTQYF.

This clonotype was seen ten or more times. The genes are TRBV18 and TRBJ1-6; the D is unclear. This CDR3 is 16 amino acids long. V gave up 4 bases and J gave up 3 bases, with 13 bases separating them. Germline CDR1 is KGHSH and CDR2 is LQKENI. CDR3 nucleotide sequence: TGTGCCAGCTCACTACGGACCGGGAGCTATAATTCACCCCTCCACTTT. It encodes CASSLRTGSYNSPLHF.

This clonotype was recorded at least ten times. The rearrangement links TRBV7-9 to TRBJ1-2, with D hard to call. The germline CDR1 and CDR2 sequences are SEHNR and FQNEAQ (reference sequence). The ends were cut back, 5 bases at V and 4 bases at J, with 11 bases in the middle. The CDR3 covers 13 residues. CDR3 in amino acids: CASSRLGSYGYTF. The CDR3 nucleotides read TGTGCCAGCAGCCGACTAGGCAGCTATGGCTACACCTTC.

The chain has TRBV10-1 and TRBJ2-3, with 15 nucleotides matching TRBD2. The V gene's germline CDR1 is WNHNN and CDR2 SYGVQD (reference sequence). The CDR3 runs 15 residues. With 8 bases clipped from V and 0 bases from J, the junction kept 0 bases outside the gene matches. The CDR3 region is CASGTSGGSTDTQYF. The CDR3 DNA reads TGCGCCAGCGGGACTAGCGGGGGGAGCACAGATACGCAGTATTTT.

This chain uses TRBV6-2 or TRBV6-3 with TRBJ1-1; TRBD1 is a possible D gene (5 bases). Trimming cost V 4 bases and J 0 bases, with 18 bases left between them. CDR3 length equals 17 residues. Germline V gene lookup returns CDR1 MNHEY and CDR2 SVGEGT. The CDR3 here is CASSSWGTGYMNTEAFF. DNA of the CDR3: TGTGCCAGCAGTTCCTGGGGAACAGGCTATATGAACACTGAAGCTTTCTTT.

This clonotype was picked up a small number of times. The chain couples TRBV28 to TRBJ1-1, with TRBD1 as a possible D gene (5 bases). Germline V lookup: CDR1 MDHEN, CDR2 SYDVKM. The V end was cut by 6 bases, the J end by 1 base, with 21 bases between. This CDR3 spans 17 amino acids. Here the CDR3 DNA reads TGTGCCAGCAGCCCCAGACAGATACCCCGGAGGAACACTGAAGCTTTCTTT. This encodes CASSPRQIPRRNTEAFF.